What follows are 10 T cell receptor beta chains derived from one specimen sequenced in a study of technical replicates of blood from a handful of donors. Clones were sequenced by immunoSEQ multiplex PCR, and TCRdb holds only the in-frame ones, with some missing. The data contain approximately 100,000 clones, roughly 95% of them seen just once; the ten biggest clones take up less than 0.25%. Input material: T cells isolated from PBMCs. These receptors were collected from a human donor in good health.

This clone was seen more than once but under ten times. This chain uses TRBV9 with TRBJ1-1; D gene uncertain. This CDR3 comprises 14 residues. Deletions cut 7 bases from V and 2 bases from J, with 15 bases between. Germline CDR1 SGDLS, CDR2 YYNGEE. CDR3 bases: TGTGCCAGCGTCCCTGGTCCTGGCAACACTGAAGCTTTCTTT. Amino acids: CASVPGPGNTEAFF.

The chain has TRBV28 and TRBJ1-5; 7 bases agree with TRBD1. Unmatched junction bases numbered 6, after V lost 3 bases and J lost 1 base. This CDR3 region has 16 residues. From germline, CDR1 is MDHEN and CDR2 SYDVKM. The CDR3 DNA sequence: TGTGCCAGCAGTTTGCATGCAGGGGGGAGCAATCAGCCCCAGCATTTT. Its protein is CASSLHAGGSNQPQHF.

V and J are TRBV7-9 and TRBJ1-6; 8 bases are a match to TRBD1. The length of the CDR3 is 14 residues. V gave up 6 bases and J gave up 7 bases; unmatched junction bases: 5. Looked up from germline, CDR1 is SEHNR and CDR2 is FQNEAQ (reference sequence). CDR3 sequence reads: CASRGWTGNSPLHF. CDR3 DNA sequence: TGTGCCAGCAGGGGCTGGACAGGGAATTCACCCCTCCACTTT.

The rearrangement links TRBV19 to TRBJ2-3; 8 nucleotides match TRBD1. The trim removed 3 bases at V and 2 bases at J, leaving 4 bases unmatched. This CDR3 is 15 amino acids long. The germline gives CDR1 LNHDA, CDR2 SQIVND (reference sequence). The CDR3: CASSIGTGLTDTQYF. In nucleotides, the CDR3 is TGTGCCAGTAGTATCGGGACAGGACTCACAGATACGCAGTATTTT. Using reference TRBV19 and TRBJ2-3 for the parts outside the CDR3, the full variable domain is DGGITQSPKYLFRKEGQNVTLSCEQNLNHDAMYWYRQDPGQGLRLIYYSQIVNDFQKGDIAEGYSVSREKKESFPLTVTSAQKNPTAFYLCASSIGTGLTDTQYFGPGTRLTVL.

The chain carries TRBV27 and TRBJ2-1; D is uncertain. V lost 8 bases, J lost 5 bases, and 10 bases lay in between. Per germline, CDR1 MNHEY and CDR2 SMNVEV (reference sequence). The CDR3 loop spans 12 amino acids. The CDR3 coding sequence is TGTGCCAGCGCGGTGATAAACAATGAGCAGTTCTTC. Its protein is CASAVINNEQFF.

The gene calls are TRBV5-4 and TRBJ2-6, with D possibly being TRBD1 (5 bases). The germline V gene encodes CDR1 SGHNT and CDR2 YYREEE (reference sequence). V lost 0 bases to trimming and J lost 1 base, with 8 bases between them. This CDR3 spans 16 amino acids. The CDR3 nucleotides read TGTGCCAGCAGCTTGGCACCAGGGTCTGGGGCCAACGTCCTGACTTTC. Its protein product is CASSLAPGSGANVLTF. Using reference TRBV5-4 and TRBJ2-6 for the parts outside the CDR3, the full variable domain is ETGVTQSPTHLIKTRGQQVTLRCSSQSGHNTVSWYQQALGQGPQFIFQYYREEENGRGNFPPRFSGLQFPNYSSELNVNALELDDSALYLCASSLAPGSGANVLTFGAGSRLTVL.

The rearrangement links TRBV7-9 to TRBJ2-7, with a tentative D call TRBD2 (5 bases). The CDR3 spans 10 residues. CDR1 and CDR2 (germline): SEHNR, FQNEAQ (reference sequence). Trimming shortened V by 11 bases and J by 3 bases, and 8 bases separated the two germline ends. The CDR3 region has the DNA TGTGCCTCCCGGGGCTACGAGCAGTACTTC. Amino acids: CASRGYEQYF.

The chain uses TRBV28 and TRBJ2-7; 11 nucleotides align to TRBD1. J gave up 6 bases and V 1 base, and 8 bases lay outside the gene matches. CDR1 and CDR2 (germline): MDHEN, SYDVKM. This CDR3 has 16 amino acids. Written as DNA, the CDR3 is TGTGCCAGCAGTTTATCCCGGGACAGGGGGGTTTTCGAGCAGTACTTC. It is translated as CASSLSRDRGVFEQYF.

The rearrangement uses TRBV4-1 and TRBJ2-7; 10 positions agree with TRBD1. Germline V lookup: CDR1 MGHRA, CDR2 YSYEKL. The CDR3 has 15 residues. With 11 bases clipped from V and 4 bases from J, the junction kept 14 bases outside the gene matches. CDR3 protein: CARRRLDRGWYEQYF. The CDR3 DNA sequence: TGCGCCCGCCGACGACTGGACAGGGGGTGGTACGAGCAGTACTTC.

V is TRBV7-8 and J is TRBJ1-1; D remains ambiguous. Germline V CDR1 and CDR2: SGHVS, FQNEAQ. The CDR3 is made up of 13 amino acids. The V end was cut by 5 bases, the J end by 5 bases, with 12 bases between. In nucleotides, the CDR3 is TGTGCCAGCAGCCATATCCGAGAAACTGAAGCTTTCTTT. It yields the protein CASSHIRETEAFF. Filled out from reference TRBV7-8 and TRBJ1-1, the complete variable domain reads GAGVSQSPRYKVAKRGQDVALRCDPISGHVSLFWYQQALGQGPEFLTYFQNEAQLDKSGLPSDRFFAERPEGSVSTLKIQRTQQEDSAVYLCASSHIRETEAFFGQGTRLTVV.